The sample holds a few counts of the clone carrying this T cell receptor (beta chain). Its antigen is as yet unknown. Combining a sample-barcoded 5' primer with a J-beta primer mix, a second PCR ran for roughly 7 to 11 cycles. All samples gave at least 2.5 million CDR3-containing paired-end reads. MiXCR was run by TCRdb on the 5' RACE reads, yielding one entry per CDR3 protein. The table lists about 680,000 distinct CDR3 sequences, around 48% of them singletons. Donation came from healthy Caucasian individuals in Russia who were aged roughly 6 to 95. CDR1 SGHRS and CDR2 YFSETQ come from the germline V gene. Trimming cost V 4 bases and J 3 bases; bases outside gene matches: 7. The length of the CDR3 is 16 residues. This sample was taken from a study of blood T cells in healthy people across ages. Study results and caveats: A roughly linear fall in TCR beta diversity per million T cells was seen with increasing age.

Sequencing was done on a sample of blood. This TCR derives from a woman in her sixties or seventies in good health. The chain couples TRBV5-1 to TRBJ2-3; TRBD2 matches at 11 bases. The chain's CDR3 is CASSPLTSGRTDTQYF. CDR3 nucleotide sequence: TGCGCCAGCAGCCCGCTAACTAGCGGGAGAACAGATACGCAGTATTTT.